This TCR beta chain was captured in a study of T-cell reconstitution after alpha-beta-depleted transplantation in children (dated by TCRdb to about 2016). Describing the broader study: The study quantitatively tracked T-cell immune reconstitution after TCRalphabeta/CD19-depleted allogeneic hematopoietic cell transplantation in children using TCR repertoire profiling.

Spanning cysteine to phenylalanine, the CDR3 consists of 14 amino acids. Just the 42-base CDR3 DNA is kept, in frame starting at base 1. CDR1 SEHNR and CDR2 FQNEAQ are derived from the germline V gene (reference sequence). The V end gives up 5 bases and the J end 6 bases, leaving 3 bases in the junction not matched to a gene. As regards this clonotype: This receptor's antigen is unknown. Base quality data are lacking; no much larger clone is found one base away.

The library was built by means of PCR. These reads were obtained on an Illumina HiSeq 2500. Molecular barcoding was employed in the preparation of TCR libraries, with unique molecular identifiers being used to normalize TCRbeta repertoire quantification. Clones were called with MiXCR by TCRdb after fastp trimmed the public reads at Q25, and only in-frame beta chains were retained. Each entry is one CDR3 protein sequence, shown with its most common DNA and genes. The sample profile shows about 400,000 distinct CDR3 sequences; about 20% of them were found once. The ten most abundant clones make up about 3.8% of the sample.

The sequence links TRBV7-9 to TRBJ2-7; 14 bases in the junction line up with TRBD2. The TCR was taken from a human donor who donated a stem cell graft to a child with acute myeloid leukemia. Here the sequenced sample was PBMCs from the stem cell graft donor, taken from the stem cell graft. The DNA is as follows: TGTGCCAGCAGCGCTGGGACTAGCGGGAGCGAGCAGTACTTC. This encodes CASSAGTSGSEQYF.